This TCR beta chain stems from a study of blood T cell repertoires in COVID-19. Study-level information: Whether acute or convalescent, the COVID-19 samples came from the United States, Italy and Spain.

Methods used by the authors: Estimates of nucleated cell counts were drawn from the amplification of reference gene primers. Generated by immunoSEQ multiplex PCR, the TCRdb table keeps only in-frame clones and is missing some. D and trimming come from the DNA, and the V and J calls and clone size come from that table. Counted here are about 250,000 clones, 70% to 90% occurring once; the ten biggest clones make up 3% to 3.5%. CDR3 length equals 16 residues. From germline, CDR1 is ENHRY and CDR2 SYGVKD. V lost 1 base and J lost 0; bases outside the gene matches: 3. The genes are TRBV10-3 and TRBJ2-3; 8 bases map to TRBD2. This receptor was obtained from a man in his late teens or twenties with active or convalescent COVID-19. Sequencing used peripheral blood. CDR3 protein: CAISEWSSGSTDTQYF. CDR3 DNA: TGTGCCATCAGTGAGTGGTCTAGCGGGAGCACAGATACGCAGTATTTT.